This T cell receptor beta chain was sequenced in a study of blood T cell repertoires in COVID-19. Whole-study context: Both acute and convalescent COVID-19 samples were obtained from the United States, Italy and Spain. In each case, the material was cDNA or gDNA derived from T cells, B-cell-depleted T cells, or PBMCs.

Original methodology: Amplification of reference gene primers was used by the study to estimate nucleated cell counts. Libraries were prepared by immunoSEQ multiplex PCR; TCRdb keeps only in-frame clonotypes and omits some of them. The V and J calls and clone size are taken from that table; D and trimming were inferred from the DNA. The sample yields fewer than 110,000 clones, about 90% seen once. The sample consisted of peripheral blood. This clonotype was obtained from a woman aged 55 to 70 with acute or convalescent COVID-19.

The CDR3: CASSPRTSGSWWVEQFF. The CDR3 DNA is TGTGCCAGCAGCCCCCGGACTAGCGGGAGTTGGTGGGTGGAGCAGTTCTTC. V gene TRBV11-3 combines with J gene TRBJ2-1, with TRBD2 matching 13 bases. J gave up 10 bases and V 5 bases, and 14 bases lay outside the gene matches. This CDR3 has 17 amino acids. CDR1 SGHNT and CDR2 YENEEA come from the germline V gene.